Shown below are 19 T cell receptor beta chains from a single sample sequenced in a study of T cell changes during pregnancy in multiple sclerosis (dated by TCRdb to the late 2010s). Library prep was done by the immunoSEQ multiplex PCR assay. What TCRdb holds here is the immuneACCESS table cut down to in-frame rearrangements. Part of the clones is not present; checked against another copy, under half of the missing clones reflect an unresolved V gene, and the others are unexplained. This sample holds some 96,000 clones; 92% were observed only once. The ten largest account for about 1.9% of the sample. The material sequenced was peripheral blood, taken after pregnancy. The receptors originated from a female donor with multiple sclerosis, enrolled in a pregnancy study.

The gene calls are TRBV9 and TRBJ2-7, with 8 bases identical to TRBD2. The CDR3 consists of 14 residues. CDR1 is SGDLS and CDR2 is YYNGEE in the germline V gene. Trimming cost V 3 bases and J 2 bases; bases outside gene matches: 4. The CDR3 nucleotides read TGTGCCAGCAGCGGTCGGGGGGGGGCCTACGAGCAGTACTTC. Residues: CASSGRGGAYEQYF.

The chain has TRBV27 and TRBJ1-1, with D perhaps matching TRBD1 (5 bases). Trimming cost V 3 bases and J 7 bases, with 12 bases left between them. Germline CDR1 is MNHEY and CDR2 is SMNVEV (reference sequence). The CDR3 sequence is 13 residues long. For the CDR3, the DNA is TGTGCCAGCAGTTTTGTCTCTGACAGTGAAGCTTTCTTT. This sequence encodes CASSFVSDSEAFF.

This sequence joins TRBV7-3 and TRBJ2-3, with TRBD2 as a possible D gene (5 bases). There are 15 residues in the CDR3. Trimming took 3 bases from V and 0 from J, leaving 10 bases between them. The germline V gene has CDR1 SGHTA and CDR2 FQGTGA. CDR3 bases: TGTGCCAGCAGCTTTAGCGTTGATAGCACAGATACGCAGTATTTT. Amino acids: CASSFSVDSTDTQYF.

The rearrangement uses TRBV28 and TRBJ2-5, with D perhaps TRBD1 (5 bases). This CDR3 is built from 13 residues. Germline CDR1 reads MDHEN; CDR2 reads SYDVKM. V lost 8 bases and J lost 2, with 12 bases in between. The CDR3 loop reads CASVQGPQETQYF. The CDR3 coding sequence is TGTGCCAGCGTTCAGGGTCCTCAAGAGACCCAGTACTTC.

The chain links TRBV27 to TRBJ1-2, with 7 bases identical to TRBD1. Germline V gene data show CDR1 as MNHEY and CDR2 as SMNVEV (reference sequence). V shed 10 bases and J 7 bases; nucleotides not matched to a gene: 6. The CDR3 extends over 11 amino acids. The chain's CDR3 is CANSAGGGYTF. The CDR3 region has the DNA TGTGCCAACTCCGCAGGGGGTGGCTACACCTTC.

This rearrangement joins TRBV5-1 to TRBJ2-5; 13 bases align to TRBD2. The germline gives CDR1 SGHRS, CDR2 YFSETQ. V shed 4 bases and J 4 bases; nucleotides not matched to a gene: 7. This CDR3 region has 16 residues. The CDR3 here is CASSPGLAGAGETQYF. The CDR3 DNA reads as TGCGCCAGCAGCCCCGGACTAGCGGGAGCAGGAGAGACCCAGTACTTC. Looking up the rest from reference TRBV5-1 and TRBJ2-5 gives the full variable domain: KAGVTQTPRYLIKTRGQQVTLSCSPISGHRSVSWYQQTPGQGLQFLFEYFSETQRNKGNFPGRFSGRQFSNSRSEMNVSTLELGDSALYLCASSPGLAGAGETQYFGPGTRLLVL.

The chain carries TRBV28 and TRBJ2-7, with TRBD2 as a possible D gene (6 bases). Germline-derived CDR1 and CDR2 are MDHEN and SYDVKM. CDR3 length equals 13 residues. Between the trimmed V and J ends, which lost 3 bases and 2 bases, there was a span of 8 bases. The CDR3 spells CASSLVAAYEQYF. The DNA for the CDR3 is TGTGCCAGCAGTTTGGTAGCGGCCTACGAGCAGTACTTC. The whole variable domain, filled in from reference TRBV28 and TRBJ2-7, reads DVKVTQSSRYLVKRTGEKVFLECVQDMDHENMFWYRQDPGLGLRLIYFSYDVKMKEKGDIPEGYSVSREKKERFSLILESASTNQTSMYLCASSLVAAYEQYFGPGTRLTVT.

The V gene is TRBV27, the J gene TRBJ1-4; D is undetermined. Germline loops: CDR1 MNHEY, CDR2 SMNVEV (reference sequence). This CDR3 has 12 amino acids. Trimming cost V 6 bases and J 8 bases, with 10 bases left between them. Here the CDR3 DNA reads TGTGCCAGCAGAGGATTCGGGGAAAAACTGTTTTTT. Translating it yields CASRGFGEKLFF.

The chain is built from TRBV29-1 and TRBJ1-1, with D tentatively TRBD1 (5 bases). V lost 0 bases and J lost 0, with 17 bases in between. The germline V gene encodes CDR1 SQVTM and CDR2 ANQGSEA. This CDR3 region has 17 residues. CDR3 residues: CSVEDWGDGDMNTEAFF. For the CDR3, the DNA is TGCAGCGTTGAAGATTGGGGGGACGGCGATATGAACACTGAAGCTTTCTTT.

This chain links TRBV5-1 with TRBJ1-1; 12 bases agree with TRBD1. The CDR3 is 18 amino acids. Germline CDR1 SGHRS, CDR2 YFSETQ. Losses at the gene ends were 4 bases for V and 2 bases for J; bases not matched to a gene: 12. DNA of the CDR3: TGCGCCAGCAGCACAACGGGGGGACAGGGGGCAGGAAACACTGAAGCTTTCTTT. This encodes CASSTTGGQGAGNTEAFF.

The chain is built from TRBV30 and TRBJ2-5, with 8 bases aligning to TRBD2. J was trimmed by 5 bases and V by 4 bases; bases with no gene match: 15. This CDR3 has 16 residues. Germline CDR1 GTSNPN, CDR2 SVGIG (reference sequence). The CDR3 DNA sequence: TGTGCCTGGAACTTCGCCCGGAGCGGGGGAGCGGAGACCCAGTACTTC. This sequence encodes CAWNFARSGGAETQYF.

The V gene is TRBV6-5, the J gene TRBJ1-4; 8 bases match TRBD1. Losses at the gene ends were 6 bases for V and 3 bases for J; bases not matched to a gene: 6. This CDR3 has 15 residues. Germline CDR1 MNHEY, CDR2 SVGAGI. The CDR3 nucleotides read TGTGCCAGCAGACCTGGACAGGGTTCTAATGAAAAACTGTTTTTT. It encodes CASRPGQGSNEKLFF.

The chain links TRBV11-1 to TRBJ2-7; the match to TRBD1 covers 9 bases. J lost 3 bases, V lost 5 bases, and 5 bases had no gene match. CDR1 and CDR2 from the germline V gene are SGHAT and FQDESV (reference sequence). This CDR3 has 14 amino acids. The CDR3 bases are TGTGCCAGCAGCCGAGGACAGGGGAACTACGAGCAGTACTTC. This translates into CASSRGQGNYEQYF. Looking up the rest from reference TRBV11-1 and TRBJ2-7 gives the full variable domain: EAEVAQSPRYKITEKSQAVAFWCDPISGHATLYWYRQILGQGPELLVQFQDESVVDDSQLPKDRFSAERLKGVDSTLKIQPAELGDSAMYLCASSRGQGNYEQYFGPGTRLTVT.

V usage is TRBV19 and J usage is TRBJ2-3; tentatively, D is TRBD2 (6 bases). V shed 0 bases and J shed 4 bases, with 14 bases lying between them. Germline CDR1 and CDR2: LNHDA and SQIVND (reference sequence). This CDR3 has 16 residues. CDR3 nucleotides: TGTGCCAGTAGTATAGATCGGCACGGGGGTGCAGATACGCAGTATTTT. Protein product: CASSIDRHGGADTQYF. The variable domain in full, completed from reference TRBV19 and TRBJ2-3, reads DGGITQSPKYLFRKEGQNVTLSCEQNLNHDAMYWYRQDPGQGLRLIYYSQIVNDFQKGDIAEGYSVSREKKESFPLTVTSAQKNPTAFYLCASSIDRHGGADTQYFGPGTRLTVL.

V is TRBV19 and J is TRBJ1-5; no clear D gene. The germline V and J ends were trimmed by 4 bases and 5 bases, with 6 bases remaining between them. The germline CDR1 and CDR2 sequences are LNHDA and SQIVND (reference sequence). The CDR3 length is 12 residues. CDR3 sequence: CASSTFDQPQHF. CDR3 DNA sequence: TGTGCCAGTAGTACTTTTGATCAGCCCCAGCATTTT.

CDR3 sequence reads: CASSLGQVANTGELFF. The CDR3 DNA is TGTGCCAGCAGCTTGGGACAGGTAGCGAACACCGGGGAGCTGTTTTTT. The rearrangement joins TRBV5-4 to TRBJ2-2; tentatively, D is TRBD1 (6 bases). Trimming shortened V by 0 bases and J by 0 bases, and 9 bases separated the two germline ends. The CDR3 has 16 residues. CDR1 and CDR2 (germline): SGHNT, YYREEE (reference sequence).

The chain has TRBV29-1 and TRBJ2-5; D might be TRBD2 (6 bases). The germline V gene encodes CDR1 SQVTM and CDR2 ANQGSEA. This CDR3 contains 13 residues. V was clipped by 4 bases and J by 2 bases, with 11 bases between them. This CDR3 is CSVGGVLQETQYF. In nucleotides, the CDR3 is TGCAGCGTTGGGGGGGTCCTACAAGAGACCCAGTACTTC.

The rearrangement links TRBV18 to TRBJ2-4; 10 bases fit TRBD1. The CDR3 has 15 residues. The V and J ends lost 2 bases and 6 bases, in that order; junction bases with no gene match: 4. Germline V gene data show CDR1 as KGHSH and CDR2 as LQKENI. The CDR3: CASSPSRQGANIQYF. In DNA, the CDR3 is TGTGCCAGCTCACCATCTCGACAGGGGGCAAACATTCAGTACTTC.

This chain links TRBV28 with TRBJ2-7; possible D gene TRBD1, 5 bases. The CDR3 loop spans 11 amino acids. Deletions cut 7 bases from V and 7 bases from J, with 11 bases between. Germline V gives CDR1 MDHEN, CDR2 SYDVKM. As DNA, the CDR3 is TGTGCCAGCACTTGGGGCGGAGAGCAGTACTTC. This codes for CASTWGGEQYF.